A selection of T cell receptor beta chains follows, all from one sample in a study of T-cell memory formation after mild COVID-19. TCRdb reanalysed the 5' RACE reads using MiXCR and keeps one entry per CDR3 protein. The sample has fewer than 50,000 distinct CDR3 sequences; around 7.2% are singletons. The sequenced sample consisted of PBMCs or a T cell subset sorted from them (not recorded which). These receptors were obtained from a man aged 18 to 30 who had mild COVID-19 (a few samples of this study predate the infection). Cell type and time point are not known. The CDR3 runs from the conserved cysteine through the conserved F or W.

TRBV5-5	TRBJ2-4	CASSFQGAKNIQYF
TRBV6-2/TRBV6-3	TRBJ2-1	CASRRTGRDNEQFF
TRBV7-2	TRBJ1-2	CASSSRQGRYGYTF
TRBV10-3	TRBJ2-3	CAISGSGVSTDTQYF
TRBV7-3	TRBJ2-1	CASSSGEYNEQFF
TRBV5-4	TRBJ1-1	CASSLNRGANTEAFF
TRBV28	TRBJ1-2	CATWWGPINYGYTF
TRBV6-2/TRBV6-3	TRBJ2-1	CASSRLAGLYEQFF
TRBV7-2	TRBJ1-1	CASSFYSTLGGWSTEAFF
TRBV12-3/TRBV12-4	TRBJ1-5	CASSNIGQPQHF
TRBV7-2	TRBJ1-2	CASSPGGQGTNYGYTF
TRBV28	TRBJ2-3	CASNPSGTDTQYF
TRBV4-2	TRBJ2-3	CASSQALGGYTDTQYF
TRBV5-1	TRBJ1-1	CASTRQGSSTEAFF
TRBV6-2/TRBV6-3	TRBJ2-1	CASSLAGTWGQFF
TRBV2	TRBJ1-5	CASRNRGNQPQHF
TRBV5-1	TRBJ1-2	CASSLAGGDGYTF
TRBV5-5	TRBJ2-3	CASSYFSGGTTDTQYF
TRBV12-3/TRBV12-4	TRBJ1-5	CASNRQGPNQPQHF
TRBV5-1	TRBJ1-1	CASSLDLYNTEAFF
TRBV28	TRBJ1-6	CASSYGTDHNSPLHF
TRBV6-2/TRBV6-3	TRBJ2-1	CAGRGADNEQFF
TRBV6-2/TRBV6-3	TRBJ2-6	CAARRVDSGANVLTF
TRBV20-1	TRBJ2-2	CSAEPDRVRRELFF
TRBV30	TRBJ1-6	CAWPNKALHF
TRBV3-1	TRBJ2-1	CASRPPGQARNEQFF
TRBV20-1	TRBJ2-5	CSARSRDTQYF
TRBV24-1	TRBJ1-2	CATSEGTSAGYGYTF
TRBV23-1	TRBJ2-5	CASSQRDIQETQYF
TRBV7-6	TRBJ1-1	CASSLGGPGTEAFF
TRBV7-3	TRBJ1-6	CASSLVGGEGTPLHF
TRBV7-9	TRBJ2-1	CASSPSPDPLGEQFF
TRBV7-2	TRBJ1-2	CASSLDRGSTYGYTF
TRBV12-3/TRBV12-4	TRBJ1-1	CASSLSQLNTEAFF
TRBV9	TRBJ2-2	CASSVWEHGELFF
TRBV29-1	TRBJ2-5	CSVGGQAETQYF
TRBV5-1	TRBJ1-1	CASHQGRRKDEAFF
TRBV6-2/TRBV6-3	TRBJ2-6	CASTGSGANVLTF
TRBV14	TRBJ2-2	CASSQEYGRSGELFF
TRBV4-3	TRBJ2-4	CASSQEKAGRRYF
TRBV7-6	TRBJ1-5	CASSLASYQPQHF
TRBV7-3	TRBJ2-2	CASGRENGELFF